The rows below give T cell receptor beta chains drawn from one sample of a study of B cell selection in AIRE deficiency. Only in-frame clones appear in the TCRdb table, and some are missing; sequencing was by immunoSEQ multiplex PCR. The sample holds over 20,000 clones; 80% to 95% are singletons and the top ten take about 1.5%. Material: CD4+CD25+ Tregs sorted from PBMCs. The receptors were gathered from a human donor in good health. Each CDR3 is given with its conserved first and last residue. A D gene is named only where the DNA matches it firmly. Clone size is given for some rows only: seen once, a few or many times, or a class if the clone is expanded.

V	D	J	size	CDR3	DNA
TRBV5-6	-	TRBJ2-5	-	CASSSQETQYF	TGTGCCAGCAGCTCTCAAGAGACCCAGTACTTC
TRBV11-2	-	TRBJ1-1	-	CASSLDHGGDTEAFF	TGTGCCAGCAGCTTAGATCACGGGGGGGACACTGAAGCTTTCTTT
TRBV5-1	-	TRBJ1-3	-	CASSNEGSGNTIYF	TGCGCCAGCAGCAACGAGGGATCTGGAAACACCATATATTTT
TRBV18	TRBD1	TRBJ2-1	-	CASSQPGTGGNNEQFF	TGTGCCAGCTCACAACCCGGGACAGGGGGTAACAATGAGCAGTTCTTC
TRBV7-3	TRBD2	TRBJ2-3	-	CASSLGRSAGGDLSTDTQYF	TGTGCCAGCAGCCTAGGGCGGTCAGCGGGAGGTGACCTTAGCACAGATACGCAGTATTTT
TRBV5-1	-	TRBJ2-5	-	CASSLEETQYF	TGCGCCAGCAGCTTGGAGGAGACCCAGTACTTC
TRBV29-1	-	TRBJ2-7	few	CSVEESTFEEQYF	TGCAGCGTTGAAGAGTCGACCTTCGAGGAGCAGTACTTC
TRBV19	-	TRBJ1-1	-	CASSIFTANTEAFF	TGTGCCAGTAGTATTTTTACGGCGAACACTGAAGCTTTCTTT
TRBV12-5	-	TRBJ2-7	once	CASGRTAYEQYF	TGTGCTAGTGGTCGGACTGCCTACGAGCAGTACTTC
TRBV5-4	-	TRBJ2-3	few	CASSLTPGPGPWTDTQYF	TGTGCCAGCAGTCTTACGCCAGGGCCCGGGCCTTGGACAGATACGCAGTATTTT
TRBV5-5	TRBD1	TRBJ2-3	-	CASSYGRGRTDTQYF	TGTGCCAGCAGCTATGGCAGGGGGCGCACAGATACGCAGTATTTT
TRBV28	TRBD1	TRBJ1-6	-	CASTNRGHNSPLHF	TGTGCCAGCACAAACAGGGGCCATAATTCACCCCTCCACTTT
TRBV7-6	-	TRBJ2-7	-	CASSFSFRGGSYEQYF	TGTGCCAGCAGCTTTAGTTTCAGGGGGGGGTCCTACGAGCAGTACTTC
TRBV5-5	-	TRBJ2-3	-	CASSDLADTQYF	TGTGCCAGCAGCGACCTTGCAGATACGCAGTATTTT
TRBV2	-	TRBJ1-6	-	CANRRTMNSPLHF	TGTGCCAACCGAAGGACGATGAATTCACCCCTCCACTTT
TRBV30	-	TRBJ2-7	-	CAWSVPGVHYEQYF	TGTGCCTGGAGTGTACCTGGGGTGCATTACGAGCAGTACTTC
TRBV5-4	-	TRBJ2-7	-	CASTTGGQLWGLGYKQYF	TGTGCCAGCACCACCGGGGGCCAATTGTGGGGACTGGGCTACAAGCAGTACTTC
TRBV5-8	-	TRBJ2-3	-	CASSWTGTSLYTDTQYF	TGTGCCAGCAGCTGGACCGGGACATCCCTTTACACAGATACGCAGTATTTT
TRBV18	-	TRBJ2-1	-	CASSPTGYNEQFF	TGTGCCAGCTCACCGACAGGATACAATGAGCAGTTCTTC
TRBV7-8	-	TRBJ2-5	-	CASSLGFRKETQYF	TGTGCCAGCAGCTTAGGGTTTCGGAAAGAGACCCAGTACTTC
TRBV4-3	TRBD1	TRBJ2-7	once	CASSQDPGQGSYEQYF	TGCGCCAGCAGCCAAGATCCGGGACAGGGGTCATACGAGCAGTACTTC
TRBV5-6	-	TRBJ2-5	-	CASSFPFKTQYF	TGTGCCAGCAGCTTTCCGTTCAAGACCCAGTACTTC
TRBV10-3	TRBD1	TRBJ2-7	-	CAISVGTGRYEQYF	TGTGCCATCAGTGTTGGGACAGGGCGCTACGAGCAGTACTTC
TRBV5-1	-	TRBJ1-2	-	CASSLNGHNYGYTF	TGCGCCAGCAGCTTGAACGGCCATAACTATGGCTACACCTTC
TRBV30	-	TRBJ1-3	-	CAWSADRHSGNTIYF	TGTGCCTGGAGCGCCGACAGACACTCTGGAAACACCATATATTTT
TRBV19	-	TRBJ2-2	-	CASSKGQGNTGELFF	TGTGCCAGTAGTAAGGGGCAGGGGAACACCGGGGAGCTGTTTTTT
TRBV7-8	TRBD2	TRBJ2-1	-	CASSLAVAGVGNEQFF	TGTGCCAGCAGCTTAGCGGTTGCGGGAGTGGGCAATGAGCAGTTCTTC
TRBV5-1	-	TRBJ2-5	-	CASSFKGETQYF	TGCGCCAGCAGCTTTAAGGGGGAGACCCAGTACTTC
TRBV5-8	-	TRBJ1-2	-	CASSLNRPNYGYTF	TGTGCCAGCAGCTTGAACAGGCCTAACTATGGCTACACCTTC
TRBV19	-	TRBJ1-1	-	CASSSLGGPPAFF	TGTGCCAGTAGTTCCTTAGGAGGCCCACCCGCTTTCTTT
TRBV4-1	-	TRBJ2-4	-	CASSHPGRGPFYIQYF	TGCGCCAGCAGCCATCCAGGACGCGGGCCCTTTTATATTCAGTACTTC
TRBV6-5	-	TRBJ2-7	-	CASSTAGFSSYEQYF	TGTGCCAGCAGTACCGCCGGGTTCAGCTCCTACGAGCAGTACTTC
TRBV11-2	TRBD2	TRBJ2-5	-	CASSRIGLEETQYF	TGTGCCAGCAGCAGAATAGGACTAGAGGAGACCCAGTACTTC
TRBV6-5	TRBD2	TRBJ2-5	-	CASSNGLVETQYF	TGTGCCAGCAGTAATGGACTAGTAGAGACCCAGTACTTC
TRBV18	-	TRBJ2-7	-	CASSIGSSYEQYF	TGTGCCAGCTCAATAGGGAGCTCCTACGAGCAGTACTTC
TRBV6-5	TRBD1	TRBJ1-1	-	CASSYSTGGGTEAFF	TGTGCCAGCAGTTACTCGACAGGGGGAGGAACTGAAGCTTTCTTT
TRBV5-1	TRBD1	TRBJ1-2	-	CASSMTGLGGYTF	TGCGCCAGCAGCATGACAGGGTTAGGTGGCTACACCTTC
TRBV19	-	TRBJ2-2	-	CASSPSRGRITGELFF	TGTGCCAGTAGTCCATCCCGGGGTAGGATCACCGGGGAGCTGTTTTTT
TRBV11-1	-	TRBJ1-2	-	CASSAPPEHYGYTF	TGTGCCAGCAGCGCCCCCCCAGAGCACTATGGCTACACCTTC
TRBV6-5	-	TRBJ1-2	-	CASSRPGLNYGYTF	TGTGCCAGCAGTCGACCGGGGCTAAACTATGGCTACACCTTC
TRBV5-1	-	TRBJ2-2	-	CASSLGGGADTGELFF	TGCGCCAGCAGCTTGGGTGGGGGCGCAGACACCGGGGAGCTGTTTTTT
TRBV9	-	TRBJ1-2	-	CASSAGSRQINYGYTF	TGTGCCAGCAGCGCGGGGAGTCGACAGATAAACTATGGCTACACCTTC
TRBV5-1	-	TRBJ2-3	once	CASSLGGKDTQYF	TGCGCCAGCAGCTTGGGGGGGAAAGATACGCAGTATTTT
TRBV6-1	TRBD2	TRBJ2-7	-	CASTGTSRYEQYF	TGTGCCAGCACCGGGACTAGTCGGTACGAGCAGTACTTC
TRBV5-1	-	TRBJ2-5	-	CASSLGAQETQYF	TGCGCCAGCAGCTTGGGGGCCCAAGAGACCCAGTACTTC